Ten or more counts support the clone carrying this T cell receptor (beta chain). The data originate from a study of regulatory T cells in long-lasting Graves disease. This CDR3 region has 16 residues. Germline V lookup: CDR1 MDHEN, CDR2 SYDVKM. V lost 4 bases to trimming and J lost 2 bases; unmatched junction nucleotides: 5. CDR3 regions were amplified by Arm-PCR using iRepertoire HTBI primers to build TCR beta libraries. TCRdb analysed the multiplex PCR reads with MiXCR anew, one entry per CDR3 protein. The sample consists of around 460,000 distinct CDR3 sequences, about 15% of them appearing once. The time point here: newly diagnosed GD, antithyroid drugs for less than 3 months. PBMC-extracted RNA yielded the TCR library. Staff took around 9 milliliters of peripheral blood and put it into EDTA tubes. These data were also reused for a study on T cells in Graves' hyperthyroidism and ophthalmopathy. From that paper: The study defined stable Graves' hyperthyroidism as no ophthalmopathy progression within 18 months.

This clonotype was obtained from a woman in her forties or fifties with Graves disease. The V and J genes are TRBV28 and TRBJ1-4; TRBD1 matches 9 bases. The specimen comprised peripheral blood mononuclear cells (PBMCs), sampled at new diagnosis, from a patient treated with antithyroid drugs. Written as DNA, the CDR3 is TGTGCCAGCAGTTCACAGGGGGCGGGGACTAATGAAAAACTGTTTTTT. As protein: CASSSQGAGTNEKLFF.